This TCR beta chain was identified in a study of Graves' ophthalmopathy and Graves' hyperthyroidism. Study context: Hyperthyroidism qualified as stable when ophthalmopathy did not develop within 18 months of follow-up. Notes on the study in general: Most expanded clonotypes in thyroid above 0.001 frequency also showed up in blood.

Amplified TCR beta CDR3 regions were obtained using RNA transcripts as template. A first-round RT-PCR used HTBI primers, followed by a second-round multiplex PCR. TCRdb reprocessed the multiplex PCR reads with MiXCR, giving one entry per CDR3 protein. The sample gives approximately 540,000 distinct CDR3 sequences, less than 40% of which show up once; about 4.2% is in the top ten. This CDR3 has 12 residues. Germline V gene lookup returns CDR1 SGHTA and CDR2 FQGNSA. A note on this clonotype: Antigen: not known. At one end, the junction sequence differs from germline, possibly due to a read error.

Aged 18 to 65, hyperthyroidism patients had been newly diagnosed, with under 2 months' duration. Symptoms, serum thyroxine and TRAb, thyroid ultrasound, and orbital computed tomography formed the diagnostic basis. The chain uses TRBV7-2 and TRBJ2-7; 8 bases agree with TRBD2. Material: peripheral blood or thyroid tissue (not recorded which). This clonotype was sampled from an adult man with Graves' hyperthyroidism. The CDR3 nucleotides are TGCAGCGTTGAAGCGGGGGCTGGAGAGCAGTACTTC. This translates into CSVEAGAGEQYF.